Following are 29 T cell receptor beta chains from one sample sequenced in a study of blood T cell repertoires in COVID-19. Clones were read by immunoSEQ multiplex PCR, and TCRdb kept only the in-frame ones, dropping some. The table shows fewer than 180,000 clones, with roughly 84% occurring only once. The sequenced material came from peripheral blood. These receptors all stem from a man between 65 and 80 years old with acute or convalescent COVID-19.

This clone is a singleton in its sample. The chain is built from TRBV5-1 and TRBJ2-2; possibly TRBD1 for D (5 bases). The V end was cut by 1 base, the J end by 1 base, with 11 bases between. Germline CDR1 reads SGHRS; CDR2 reads YFSETQ. This CDR3 contains 16 residues. This CDR3 reads CASSLQGYQNTGELFF. For the CDR3, the DNA is TGCGCCAGCAGCTTGCAGGGATATCAGAACACCGGGGAGCTGTTTTTT.

V usage is TRBV5-1 and J usage is TRBJ1-3; D gene unclear. V was trimmed by 0 bases and J by 1 base, leaving 11 bases between them. The CDR3 is 16 amino acids. Germline assignment: CDR1 SGHRS and CDR2 YFSETQ. The CDR3 nucleotides are TGCGCCAGCAGCTTGGGTCTCCCGGGGTCTGGAAACACCATATATTTT. This encodes CASSLGLPGSGNTIYF.

The chain combines TRBV3-1 (or the pseudogene TRBV3-2) with TRBJ1-2; D is unclear. CDR1 LGHDT and CDR2 YNNKEL come from the germline V gene (reference sequence). V lost 4 bases and J 5 bases, leaving 14 bases between the germline ends. CDR3 size: 14 residues. The CDR3 sequence is CASSPGGGVYGYTF. In DNA form, the CDR3 reads TGTGCCAGCAGCCCGGGCGGCGGGGTTTATGGCTACACCTTC.

The V call is TRBV5-8, the J call TRBJ2-3; tentative D call: TRBD2 (6 bases). Germline CDR1 SGHTS, CDR2 YDEGEE. CDR3 length: 15 amino acids. V was pared by 4 bases and J by 6 bases, with 18 bases between. DNA of the CDR3: TGTGCCAGCAGCCTGAGCACAGCCCGGGGGGATACGCAGTATTTT. Translated, it gives CASSLSTARGDTQYF.

The chain has TRBV5-1 and TRBJ2-5; 7 bases agree with TRBD1. V shed 5 bases, J shed 5 bases, and the junction held 6 bases outside the gene matches. The germline gives CDR1 SGHRS, CDR2 YFSETQ. The CDR3 runs 13 residues. CDR3 coding DNA: TGCGCCAGCAGACCAACAGGGGCCGAGACCCAGTACTTC. Translating gives CASRPTGAETQYF.

This chain uses TRBV6-5 with TRBJ1-6; D unresolved. Germline V gene sequence: CDR1 MNHEY, CDR2 SVGAGI. The CDR3 covers 16 residues. V lost 0 bases and J 5 bases, leaving 11 bases between the germline ends. CDR3 coding DNA: TGTGCCAGCAGTTACTCGGCAGCGTTAGATAATTCACCCCTCCACTTT. Translated: CASSYSAALDNSPLHF.

The chain couples TRBV19 to TRBJ2-5, with D possibly matching TRBD1 (7 bases). V was pared by 1 base and J by 3 bases, with 12 bases between. Germline assignment: CDR1 LNHDA and CDR2 SQIVND (reference sequence). This CDR3 is 15 amino acids long. CDR3 amino acids: CASSIGRDRKETQYF. The CDR3, as DNA: TGTGCCAGTAGTATAGGGAGGGACAGAAAAGAGACCCAGTACTTC.

This clone was recorded once. The chain carries TRBV19 and TRBJ2-2; 8 positions match TRBD1. The J segment lost 4 bases and the V segment lost 6 bases, leaving 13 bases of the junction unmatched. CDR1 LNHDA and CDR2 SQIVND come from the germline V gene (reference sequence). The CDR3 is 17 residues long. The CDR3 sequence: CASSPIRTGQTTGELFF. CDR3 sequence (DNA): TGTGCCAGTAGCCCGATCAGGACAGGGCAGACCACCGGGGAGCTGTTTTTT.

The chain couples TRBV18 to TRBJ2-5, with D possibly matching TRBD1 (5 bases). This CDR3 region has 14 residues. Germline V gene lookup returns CDR1 KGHSH and CDR2 LQKENI. Trimming left V 7 bases short and J 5 bases short, with 17 bases between. In DNA, the CDR3 is TGTGCCAGCTACCGGCAGGGCCGGTGGGAGACCCAGTACTTC. This gives the protein CASYRQGRWETQYF.

The chain is built from TRBV6-2 or TRBV6-3 and TRBJ1-6; D might be TRBD1 (6 bases). The CDR3 spans 14 residues. V was shortened by 5 bases and J by 10 bases, with 15 bases between the two germline ends. Germline CDR1 and CDR2: MNHEY and SVGEGT. CDR3 nucleotide sequence: TGTGCCAGCAGTGCCGGGACAATCGACTCACCCCTCCACTTT. The encoded protein is CASSAGTIDSPLHF.

This chain links TRBV30 with TRBJ2-1, with 9 bases identical to TRBD2. This CDR3 spans 15 amino acids. Trimming cost V 1 base and J 6 bases; bases outside gene matches: 7. Germline CDR1 reads GTSNPN; CDR2 reads SVGIG (reference sequence). The CDR3 DNA follows: TGTGCCTGGAGTGAGGAGACTAGCGGAACCAATGAGCAGTTCTTC. Its translation: CAWSEETSGTNEQFF.

The V call is TRBV6-6, the J call TRBJ1-6; 8 nucleotides align to TRBD1. This CDR3 contains 16 residues. Germline V gives CDR1 MNHNY, CDR2 SVGAGI (reference sequence). The V and J ends lost 0 bases and 7 bases, in that order; junction bases with no gene match: 5. CDR3 region: CASSYSPGQANSPLHF. In nucleotides, the CDR3 is TGTGCCAGCAGTTACTCGCCGGGACAGGCAAATTCACCCCTCCACTTT.

The chain is built from TRBV11-2 and TRBJ2-5, with 8 bases aligning to TRBD1. Looked up from germline, CDR1 is SGHAT and CDR2 is FQNNGV. This CDR3 is built from 12 residues. The V segment lost 5 bases and the J segment 6 bases; nucleotides outside the gene matches: 2. CDR3 protein: CASSRQGKTQYF. The CDR3 region has the DNA TGTGCCAGCAGCAGACAGGGGAAGACCCAGTACTTC.

The V gene is TRBV5-1, the J gene TRBJ1-6; perhaps TRBD1 as D (6 bases). V lost 1 base, J lost 6 bases, and 14 bases lay in between. Germline loops: CDR1 SGHRS, CDR2 YFSETQ. This CDR3 region has 16 residues. This CDR3 reads CASSLPGGRRNSPLHF. CDR3 in DNA: TGCGCCAGCAGCTTGCCGGGGGGCAGGCGTAATTCACCCCTCCACTTT.

Here the CDR3 reads CATSDPGQGTDTQYF. The CDR3 coding sequence is TGTGCCACCAGTGACCCGGGACAGGGGACCGATACGCAGTATTTT. This chain joins TRBV24-1 and TRBJ2-3, with 10 bases identical to TRBD1. The ends lost 4 bases at V and 6 bases at J; junction bases unmatched: 6. The CDR3 has 15 amino acids. CDR1 is KGHDR, CDR2 SFDVKD, per germline.

V and J are TRBV28 and TRBJ1-2, with 10 bases matching TRBD1. With 8 bases clipped from V and 0 bases from J, the junction kept 6 bases outside the gene matches. There are 15 residues in the CDR3. Germline loops: CDR1 MDHEN, CDR2 SYDVKM. The CDR3 loop reads CASLPGQGANYGYTF. CDR3 in DNA: TGTGCCAGCCTGCCAGGACAGGGGGCTAACTATGGCTACACCTTC.

The chain links TRBV12-3 or TRBV12-4 to TRBJ1-2; D is possibly TRBD1 (6 bases). The CDR3 extends over 13 amino acids. The V end lost 4 bases, the J end lost 2 bases, and 8 bases lay between the germline ends. The CDR3 here is CASSYRDNYGYTF. The DNA of the CDR3 is TGTGCCAGCAGTTACAGGGACAACTATGGCTACACCTTC.

This clone has just a few counts. This sequence joins TRBV5-1 and TRBJ1-1; 11 bases fit TRBD1. The V segment lost 4 bases and the J segment 6 bases; nucleotides outside the gene matches: 11. The V gene's germline CDR1 is SGHRS and CDR2 YFSETQ. This CDR3 has 16 amino acids. As DNA, the CDR3 is TGCGCCAGCAGCCCCGGACAGGGGGCCGGTTATGCTGAAGCTTTCTTT. Encoded protein: CASSPGQGAGYAEAFF.

V and J are TRBV5-1 and TRBJ2-3; the match to TRBD2 covers 9 bases. Germline assignment: CDR1 SGHRS and CDR2 YFSETQ. The trim removed 0 bases at V and 3 bases at J, leaving 2 bases unmatched. The CDR3 runs 15 residues. The CDR3 reads CASSLDSGSTDTQYF. DNA for the CDR3: TGCGCCAGCAGCTTGGATAGCGGGAGTACAGATACGCAGTATTTT.

As regards this clone: The sample contains more than one DNA sequence encoding this CDR3. The chain couples TRBV18 to TRBJ2-5, with 13 bases that match TRBD2. Germline lookup yields CDR1 KGHSH and CDR2 LQKENI. The CDR3 consists of 16 residues. Trimming removed 3 bases from V and 5 bases from J; junction bases left unmatched: 6. CDR3 loop: CASSPSTSGRAETQYF. The DNA of the CDR3 is TGTGCCAGCTCACCGAGTACTAGCGGGAGGGCGGAGACCCAGTACTTC.

The chain has TRBV7-9 and TRBJ2-7, with 10 positions matching TRBD1. Germline V gene sequence: CDR1 SEHNR, CDR2 FQNEAQ (reference sequence). The CDR3 consists of 15 residues. After removal of 1 base from V and 5 bases from J, the junction contained 5 bases not matched to a gene. The CDR3 loop reads CASSLVTGGFNEQYF. The CDR3 coding sequence is TGTGCCAGCAGCTTAGTGACAGGGGGCTTTAACGAGCAGTACTTC.

The chain links TRBV28 to TRBJ2-3; D is unclear. V was clipped by 4 bases and J by 2 bases, with 10 bases between them. In germline, CDR1 is MDHEN, CDR2 SYDVKM. CDR3 length: 14 amino acids. CDR3: CASSSRRSTDTQYF. DNA for the CDR3: TGTGCCAGCAGTTCCCGCAGGTCCACAGATACGCAGTATTTT. Full variable domain (missing parts from reference TRBV28 and TRBJ2-3): DVKVTQSSRYLVKRTGEKVFLECVQDMDHENMFWYRQDPGLGLRLIYFSYDVKMKEKGDIPEGYSVSREKKERFSLILESASTNQTSMYLCASSSRRSTDTQYFGPGTRLTVL.

This chain uses TRBV5-6 with TRBJ2-7; 9 bases match TRBD1. The V segment lost 3 bases and the J segment 3 bases; nucleotides outside the gene matches: 4. The CDR3 has 14 residues. The germline CDR1 and CDR2 sequences are SGHDT and YYEEEE. The CDR3 bases are TGTGCCAGCAGCTACGGACAGGGGCTCTACGAGCAGTACTTC. Amino acids: CASSYGQGLYEQYF.

The rearrangement links TRBV5-1 to TRBJ1-4, with 8 nucleotides matching TRBD1. The germline V gene encodes CDR1 SGHRS and CDR2 YFSETQ. V was pared by 4 bases and J by 8 bases, with 10 bases of the junction left unmatched. CDR3 length: 15 amino acids. In DNA, the CDR3 is TGCGCCAGCAGCCAAGGAAGGCAGGGGGCCGAAAAACTGTTTTTT. This codes for CASSQGRQGAEKLFF. Complete variable domain (other parts from reference TRBV5-1 and TRBJ1-4): KAGVTQTPRYLIKTRGQQVTLSCSPISGHRSVSWYQQTPGQGLQFLFEYFSETQRNKGNFPGRFSGRQFSNSRSEMNVSTLELGDSALYLCASSQGRQGAEKLFFGSGTQLSVL.

This rearrangement joins TRBV5-6 to TRBJ1-4; D gene uncertain. The V and J ends lost 3 bases and 8 bases respectively, with 14 bases between them. The CDR3 totals 14 residues. Germline V lookup: CDR1 SGHDT, CDR2 YYEEEE. CDR3 nucleotides: TGTGCCAGCAGCTCGCCTCGCCCGGGGGAAAAACTGTTTTTT. This gives the protein CASSSPRPGEKLFF.

The J gene is TRBJ1-4, the V gene TRBV11-2; D perhaps matches TRBD1 (6 bases). CDR1 is SGHAT and CDR2 is FQNNGV in the germline V gene. The CDR3 is made up of 16 amino acids. V lost 5 bases and J lost 3, with 16 bases in between. CDR3 loop: CASSPSTGNSNEKLFF. For the CDR3, the DNA is TGTGCCAGCAGCCCAAGCACAGGGAACTCTAATGAAAAACTGTTTTTT.

The chain employs TRBV3-1 (or the pseudogene TRBV3-2) and TRBJ2-2; tentative D call: TRBD2 (5 bases). The germline V gene has CDR1 LGHDT and CDR2 YNNKEL (reference sequence). The CDR3 totals 13 residues. The V and J ends lost 3 bases and 4 bases respectively, with 6 bases between them. CDR3 coding DNA: TGTGCCAGCAGCCAGGCGGGCACCGGGGAGCTGTTTTTT. The encoded protein is CASSQAGTGELFF.

This chain links TRBV28 with TRBJ1-1, with 8 bases that match TRBD1. Germline lookup yields CDR1 MDHEN and CDR2 SYDVKM. The CDR3 runs to 13 residues. V shed 8 bases and J 2 bases; nucleotides not matched to a gene: 4. CDR3 nucleotide sequence: TGTGCCAGCGTCGGACAGGGCAACACTGAAGCTTTCTTT. This codes for CASVGQGNTEAFF.

V usage is TRBV19 and J usage is TRBJ1-4, with 8 positions matching TRBD1. CDR3 length: 16 amino acids. Germline V gene sequence: CDR1 LNHDA, CDR2 SQIVND (reference sequence). The ends lost 3 bases at V and 8 bases at J; junction bases unmatched: 11. This CDR3 reads CASSMGTGATGEKLFF. CDR3 nucleotide sequence: TGTGCCAGTAGTATGGGGACAGGAGCCACGGGAGAAAAACTGTTTTTT. Full variable domain (remainder filled in from reference TRBV19 and TRBJ1-4): DGGITQSPKYLFRKEGQNVTLSCEQNLNHDAMYWYRQDPGQGLRLIYYSQIVNDFQKGDIAEGYSVSREKKESFPLTVTSAQKNPTAFYLCASSMGTGATGEKLFFGSGTQLSVL.